This is a list of T cell receptor beta chains from one sample in a study of shared clonotypes between healthy human individuals. Sequenced by immunoSEQ multiplex PCR; TCRdb stores in-frame clones only, minus some. The top ten hold 10% of the sample, which has some 200,000 clones, 66% seen once. The sequencing input was memory CD4+ T cells sorted from blood. The source is a man aged 25-45 years in good health. The CDR3 runs from the conserved cysteine through the conserved F or W. The D gene is left open where the match is weak. Only part of the rows carry a size: once, few, many, or a class if the clone is expanded.

>TRBJ2-5|-|-|TRBV19
TGTGCCAGTAGTATAAGGGGACGAGAGACCCAGTACTTC
CASSIRGRETQYF
>TRBJ2-2|once|TRBD2|TRBV7-2
TGTGCCAGCAGCTTGGGCAGTTTGAGCGGGAGCGGCACCGGGGAGCTGTTTTTT
CASSLGSLSGSGTGELFF
>TRBJ2-5|-|-|TRBV5-1
TGCGCCAGCAGCTTGGCTAGCGTCCTCCAAGAGACCCAGTACTTC
CASSLASVLQETQYF
>TRBJ1-4|-|-|TRBV4-1
TGCGCCAGCAGCCAAGATTGGGTTGTTGCGGCAGGGATTAATGAAAAACTGTTTTTT
CASSQDWVVAAGINEKLFF
>TRBJ2-1|-|-|TRBV6-1
TGTGCCAGCAGTGCCGGAGGCTCCTACAATGAGCAGTTCTTC
CASSAGGSYNEQFF
>TRBJ2-5|-|-|TRBV5-1
TGCGCCAGCAGCTCTGGCCTTTCGGAGACCCAGTACTTC
CASSSGLSETQYF
>TRBJ2-7|-|TRBD2|TRBV15
TGTGCCACCAAGCGGGAACTAGCGGGAGCCTACGAGCAGTACTTC
CATKRELAGAYEQYF
>TRBJ1-5|once|-|TRBV19
TGTGCCAGTAGTTACGGACTTCATGGCAATCAGCCCCAGCATTTT
CASSYGLHGNQPQHF
>TRBJ1-1|-|-|TRBV4-1
TGCGCCAGCAGCCAAGAACCCGGACGGACGGGAAACACTGAAGCTTTCTTT
CASSQEPGRTGNTEAFF
>TRBJ2-1|-|TRBD2|TRBV19
TGTGCCAGTAGTCCCGGGACTAGCGGAGTGATTGAGCAGTTCTTC
CASSPGTSGVIEQFF
>TRBJ2-7|-|TRBD2|TRBV29-1
TGCAGCGTTGCCCCTAGCGGGTTCTCCTACGAGCAGTACTTC
CSVAPSGFSYEQYF
>TRBJ1-2|-|TRBD1|TRBV5-7
TGTGCCAGCAGCTCGTCGGGACAGACCTATGGCTACACCTTC
CASSSSGQTYGYTF
>TRBJ1-1|-|TRBD1|TRBV29-1
TGCAGCGTTGAAGGCGGGGACAGGGTTACTGAAGCTTTCTTT
CSVEGGDRVTEAFF
>TRBJ2-3|-|TRBD2|TRBV2
TGTGCCAGCAGCGTAGAGGCGGGAGCCCCCCTTGCGCAGTATTTT
CASSVEAGAPLAQYF
>TRBJ2-2|-|TRBD1|TRBV5-1
TGCGCCAGCAGCCCGCGACAGGGCGGGAACACCGGGGAGCTGTTTTTT
CASSPRQGGNTGELFF
>TRBJ2-5|few|-|TRBV19
TGTGCCAGTAGTCCGGGACACCTACAAGAGACCCAGTACTTC
CASSPGHLQETQYF
>TRBJ2-2|-|-|TRBV7-8
TGTGCCAGCAGCTTAGAACGGGTTGGGACCGGGGAGCTGTTTTTT
CASSLERVGTGELFF
>TRBJ2-1|-|-|TRBV9
TGTGCCAGCAGCGTATTAATCCCTAGCTCCTACAATGAGCAGTTCTTC
CASSVLIPSSYNEQFF
>TRBJ2-3|-|-|TRBV18
TGTGCCAGCTCAACGGGGGTGGATACGCAGTATTTT
CASSTGVDTQYF
>TRBJ2-3|once|TRBD2|TRBV9
TGTGCCAGCAGCAGTTCGGCGGGAGGGCCTGGAGATACGCAGTATTTT
CASSSSAGGPGDTQYF
>TRBJ2-7|few|-|TRBV5-8
TGTGCCAGCAGCTTGGGCCTAAATGTCTACGAGCAGTACTTC
CASSLGLNVYEQYF